These T cell receptor beta chains were read from a single sample in a study of T-cell reconstitution after alpha-beta-depleted transplantation in children. TCRdb passed the PCR reads through MiXCR, listing each CDR3 protein once. The profile shows 60,000 or so distinct CDR3 sequences, about 40% of them singletons. The material sequenced was PBMCs, mostly from graft donor cells, taken 360 days after TCRalphabeta/CD19-depleted stem cell transplant. The receptors derive from a male patient under 18 who had a stem cell transplant for acute lymphoblastic leukemia, so the T cells may come from the graft donor. CDR3s include the opening cysteine and the closing phenylalanine or tryptophan. The D gene is left open where the match is weak. Part of the rows lack a size; the others show once, few, many or a class for expanded clones.

J | size | V | D | DNA | CDR3
TRBJ2-2 | few | TRBV6-2/TRBV6-3 | - | TGTGCCAGCAGAGGGGTCCCCACCGGGGAGCTGTTTTTT | CASRGVPTGELFF
TRBJ2-2 | - | TRBV4-3 | TRBD1 | TGCGCCAGCAGCAAACAGGAAGGGGGCAGGGGAAGGGGGGAGCTGTTTTTT | CASSKQEGGRGRGELFF
TRBJ2-1 | - | TRBV29-1 | - | TGCAGCGTTCGAAGCGCAACCTACAATGAGCAGTTCTTC | CSVRSATYNEQFF
TRBJ2-1 | few | TRBV2 | TRBD2 | TGTGCCAGCGCGGGAGGGCCTATTAATGAGCAGTTCTTC | CASAGGPINEQFF
TRBJ2-1 | - | TRBV10-3 | TRBD2 | TGTGCCATCAGTGAGTCCCTAGCGGGAACTCCTAATGAGCAGTTCTTC | CAISESLAGTPNEQFF
TRBJ2-3 | - | TRBV6-5 | - | TGTGCCAGCAGTTACGCCTCCCTTAGCACAGATACGCAGTATTTT | CASSYASLSTDTQYF
TRBJ1-2 | few | TRBV5-1 | - | TGCGCCAGCAGCTTGGAGGGTCAGTCCTATGGCTACACCTTC | CASSLEGQSYGYTF
TRBJ2-3 | - | TRBV5-1 | - | TGCGCCAGCAGCTTGATCCTACTAGAAATGGCAGATACGCAGTATTTT | CASSLILLEMADTQYF
TRBJ1-4 | - | TRBV20-1 | - | TGCAGTGCTAGGGACCAGGGACGCAGTGAAAAACTGTTTTTT | CSARDQGRSEKLFF
TRBJ1-4 | - | TRBV21-1 | - | TGTGCCAGAGCAAACCGGGCAATCGGGCTGTTTTTT | CARANRAIGLFF
TRBJ2-7 | - | TRBV20-1 | TRBD2 | TGCAGTGCTAGAGATGGGAGGGTCCCCTACGAGCAGTACTTC | CSARDGRVPYEQYF
TRBJ2-7 | - | TRBV28 | - | TGTGCCAGCAGTTTATGGGACCAAGTGAGCTCCTACGAGCAGTACTTC | CASSLWDQVSSYEQYF
TRBJ2-3 | - | TRBV6-1 | TRBD1 | TGTGCCAGCAGTCAGACAGGGGTCACAGATACGCAGTATTTT | CASSQTGVTDTQYF
TRBJ2-2 | - | TRBV5-1 | TRBD2 | TGCGCCAGCACCCCGACTAGCGGGGTAACCGGGGAGCTGTTTTTT | CASTPTSGVTGELFF
TRBJ2-2 | - | TRBV10-3 | TRBD1 | TGTGCCACCGGCGCGTTAGGGGTAGGACAGGGATACACCGGGGAGCTGTTTTTT | CATGALGVGQGYTGELFF
TRBJ1-1 | many | TRBV10-2 | TRBD1 | TGCGCCAGCAATTTAGGGGGGGGACAGATGAACACTGAAGCTTTCTTT | CASNLGGGQMNTEAFF
TRBJ2-5 | - | TRBV29-1 | TRBD2 | TGCAGCGTTGTTGGACTAGCGGGAGGAGGGGAGACCCAGTACTTC | CSVVGLAGGGETQYF
TRBJ2-1 | - | TRBV19 | TRBD1 | TGTGCCAGTAGTCCCTCCGCGGGACAGGGGGCGAATGAGCAGTTCTTC | CASSPSAGQGANEQFF
TRBJ2-7 | few | TRBV7-9 | - | TGTGCCAGCAGTCTCACGGGCTACGAGCAGTACTTC | CASSLTGYEQYF
TRBJ2-5 | - | TRBV12-3/TRBV12-4 | - | TGTGCCAGCACCCCCGGACGGATTGCTCAAGAGACCCAGTACTTC | CASTPGRIAQETQYF
TRBJ2-2 | - | TRBV3-1 | - | TGTGCCAGCAGCCCCCGGACCGCCGTAAGGGAGCTGTTTTTT | CASSPRTAVRELFF
TRBJ1-4 | - | TRBV20-1 | - | TGCAGTGCTAGCGGTGCACTGGTGAGCTCCGAAAAACTGTTTTTT | CSASGALVSSEKLFF
TRBJ2-1 | few | TRBV5-6 | TRBD2 | TGTGCCAGCAGCTTGGGACTAGCGGGTCTCTACAATGAGCAGTTCTTC | CASSLGLAGLYNEQFF
TRBJ2-7 | few | TRBV27 | TRBD1 | TGTGCCAGCAGTTCGAGGGACAGGGGGTCCTACGAGCAGTACTTC | CASSSRDRGSYEQYF
TRBJ1-1 | - | TRBV7-9 | TRBD1 | TGTGCCAGCAGCTCCAAGGGGACAGGGATGAACACTGAAGCTTTCTTT | CASSSKGTGMNTEAFF
TRBJ1-1 | few | TRBV29-1 | - | TGCAGCGTTGAACGGCAGGGGAACACTGAAGCTTTCTTT | CSVERQGNTEAFF
TRBJ1-1 | - | TRBV10-3 | TRBD1 | TGTGCCATCAGTGAGGTGGACAGGGAAGAAGCTTTCTTT | CAISEVDREEAFF
TRBJ1-5 | few | TRBV28 | - | TGTGCCAGCAGTTTCGGGGGTGACCAGCCCCAGCATTTT | CASSFGGDQPQHF
TRBJ1-2 | - | TRBV20-1 | - | TGCAGTGCTAGCCCTCTTTGGGGCTATGGCTACACCTTC | CSASPLWGYGYTF
TRBJ2-1 | few | TRBV29-1 | TRBD2 | TGCAGCGTTGGACGCCCTAGCGGGGGCCGCTACAATGAGCAGTTCTTC | CSVGRPSGGRYNEQFF
TRBJ2-2 | few | TRBV9 | - | TGTGCCAGCAGCTTTTTGGATGGCGGGGAGCTGTTTTTT | CASSFLDGGELFF
TRBJ2-1 | few | TRBV12-3/TRBV12-4 | TRBD1 | TGTGCCAGCAGCTCCGACAGGGGGCACTACAATGAGCAGTTCTTC | CASSSDRGHYNEQFF
TRBJ2-1 | - | TRBV27 | TRBD1 | TGTGCCAGCAGTTTATTGGGAGGGACAGGGGAATACAATGAGCAGTTCTTC | CASSLLGGTGEYNEQFF
TRBJ2-1 | - | TRBV20-1 | - | TGCAGTGCGTCGGGGGCTAGCGGCGTTAGCTCCTACAATGAGCAGTTCTTC | CSASGASGVSSYNEQFF
TRBJ2-5 | once | TRBV21-1 | - | TGTGCCAGCAGCAAAGCTGAACAGGGTGACCAAGAGACCCAGTACTTC | CASSKAEQGDQETQYF
TRBJ2-3 | - | TRBV13 | - | TGTGCCAGCAGCTTTAGCACGTACAGGGCCACAGATACGCAGTATTTT | CASSFSTYRATDTQYF
TRBJ2-4 | - | TRBV12-3/TRBV12-4 | - | TGTGCCAGCAGTTTACCCCGGACGGCGATGGACATTCAGTACTTC | CASSLPRTAMDIQYF
TRBJ2-7 | few | TRBV3-1 | TRBD1 | TGTGCCGACCCGACAGGGGACGAGCAGTACTTC | CADPTGDEQYF
TRBJ2-1 | - | TRBV19 | - | TGTGCCAGTAGTATCGCGGCAGGGCTATACAATGAGCAGTTCTTC | CASSIAAGLYNEQFF
TRBJ2-7 | few | TRBV12-3/TRBV12-4 | TRBD1 | TGTGCCAGCAGCCCTGGGACAGGGGCCGAGCAGTACTTC | CASSPGTGAEQYF
TRBJ2-1 | - | TRBV28 | TRBD2 | TGTGCCAGCACCCCGGGGACTAGCGTAAGGAATGAGCAGTTCTTC | CASTPGTSVRNEQFF
TRBJ2-1 | - | TRBV29-1 | TRBD1 | TGCAGCGTTGAAGGACAGGGGGCGCGGGAGGCGGATGAGCAGTTCTTC | CSVEGQGAREADEQFF
TRBJ2-2 | - | TRBV2 | TRBD2 | TGTGCCAGCGCGGGAGGGAACACCGGGGAGCTGTTTTTT | CASAGGNTGELFF
TRBJ2-7 | few | TRBV6-5 | TRBD1 | TGTGCCAGCAGTTACGGGACAGGTGCCTACGAGCAGTACTTC | CASSYGTGAYEQYF
TRBJ2-1 | few | TRBV12-3/TRBV12-4 | - | TGTGCCAGCAGTGAGGGGCCTTCGCTCAACAATGAGCAGTTCTTC | CASSEGPSLNNEQFF
TRBJ2-1 | - | TRBV3-1 | - | TGTGCCAGCAGCCACGGGATTTCCTCCTACAATGAGCAGTTCTTC | CASSHGISSYNEQFF
TRBJ1-2 | few | TRBV28 | TRBD1 | TGTGCCAGCAGTTTATTGGACAGGGGAGGTGGCTACACCTTC | CASSLLDRGGGYTF
TRBJ2-2 | - | TRBV5-1 | - | TGCGCCAGCAGCTACCGGACTGGCGGGGAGCTGTTTTTT | CASSYRTGGELFF
TRBJ2-7 | few | TRBV27 | TRBD2 | TGTGCCAGCAGTCCATACCCACGGGAGGGTATGTACTTC | CASSPYPREGMYF
TRBJ2-7 | few | TRBV6-1 | - | TGTGCCAGCAGCCCCGGTGGGGTAGGGACCTACGAGCAGTACTTC | CASSPGGVGTYEQYF
TRBJ1-1 | - | TRBV6-5 | TRBD1 | TGTGCCAGCAGTTACCAGACAGGGACTGAAGCTTTCTTT | CASSYQTGTEAFF
TRBJ2-5 | many | TRBV12-3/TRBV12-4 | - | TGTGCCAGCAGTTTAGCCCCGACTAGGAAAGAGACCCAGTACTTC | CASSLAPTRKETQYF
TRBJ2-7 | once | TRBV12-3/TRBV12-4 | - | TGTGCCTCCGGGAGAGGATACGAGCAGTACTTC | CASGRGYEQYF
TRBJ2-2 | many | TRBV20-1 | TRBD1 | TGCAGTGCTAGAGGAGTGAGTCAGGACAGGGTTTTTGATCGAACCGGGGAGCTGTTTTTT | CSARGVSQDRVFDRTGELFF